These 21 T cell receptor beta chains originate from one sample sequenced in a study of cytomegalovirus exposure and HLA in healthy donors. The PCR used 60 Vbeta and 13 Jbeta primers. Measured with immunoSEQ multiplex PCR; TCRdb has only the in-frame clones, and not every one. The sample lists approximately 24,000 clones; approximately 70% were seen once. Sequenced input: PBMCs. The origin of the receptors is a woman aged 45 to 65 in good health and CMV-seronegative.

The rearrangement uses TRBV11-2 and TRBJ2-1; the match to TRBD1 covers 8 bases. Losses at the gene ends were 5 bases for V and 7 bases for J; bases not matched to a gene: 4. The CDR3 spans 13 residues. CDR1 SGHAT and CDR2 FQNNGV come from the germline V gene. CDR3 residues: CASSDRTGNEQFF. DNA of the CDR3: TGTGCCAGCAGCGACCGGACAGGGAATGAGCAGTTCTTC.

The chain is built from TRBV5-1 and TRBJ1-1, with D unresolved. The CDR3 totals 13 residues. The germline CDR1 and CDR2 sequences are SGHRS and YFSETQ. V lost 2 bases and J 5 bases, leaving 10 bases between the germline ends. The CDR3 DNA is TGCGCCAGCAGCTTTTCAGGTGGGACTGAAGCTTTCTTT. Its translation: CASSFSGGTEAFF.

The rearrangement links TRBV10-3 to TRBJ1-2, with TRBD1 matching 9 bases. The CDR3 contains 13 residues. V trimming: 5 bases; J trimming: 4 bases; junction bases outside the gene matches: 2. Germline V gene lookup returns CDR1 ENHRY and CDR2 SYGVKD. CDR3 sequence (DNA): TGTGCCATCAGTAAGGACAGGGGCTATGGCTACACCTTC. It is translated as CAISKDRGYGYTF.

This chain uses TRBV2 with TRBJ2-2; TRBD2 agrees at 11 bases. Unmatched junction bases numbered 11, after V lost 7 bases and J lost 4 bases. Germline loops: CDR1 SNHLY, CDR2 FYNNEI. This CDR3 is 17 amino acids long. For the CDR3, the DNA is TGTGCCAGCAATATAGCGGGGGGGCCCCTTGGCACCGGGGAGCTGTTTTTT. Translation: CASNIAGGPLGTGELFF. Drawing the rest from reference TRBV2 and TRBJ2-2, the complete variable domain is EPEVTQTPSHQVTQMGQEVILRCVPISNHLYFYWYRQILGQKVEFLVSFYNNEISEKSEIFDDQFSVERPDGSNFTLKIRSTKLEDSAMYFCASNIAGGPLGTGELFFGEGSRLTVL.

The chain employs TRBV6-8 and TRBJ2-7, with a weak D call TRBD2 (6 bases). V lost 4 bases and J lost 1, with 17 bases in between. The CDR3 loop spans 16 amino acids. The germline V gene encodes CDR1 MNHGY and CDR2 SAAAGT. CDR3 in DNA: TGTGCCAGCAGTTCTCCAAGCGGGCGGCCTTCCTACGAGCAGTACTTC. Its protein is CASSSPSGRPSYEQYF.

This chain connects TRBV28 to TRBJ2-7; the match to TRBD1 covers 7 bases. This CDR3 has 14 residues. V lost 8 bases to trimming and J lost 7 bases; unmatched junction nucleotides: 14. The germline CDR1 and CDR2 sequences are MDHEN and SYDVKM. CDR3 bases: TGTGCCAGCTCCGATACAACAGGGGTGGGGGAGCAGTACTTC. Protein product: CASSDTTGVGEQYF. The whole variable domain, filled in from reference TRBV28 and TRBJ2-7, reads DVKVTQSSRYLVKRTGEKVFLECVQDMDHENMFWYRQDPGLGLRLIYFSYDVKMKEKGDIPEGYSVSREKKERFSLILESASTNQTSMYLCASSDTTGVGEQYFGPGTRLTVT.

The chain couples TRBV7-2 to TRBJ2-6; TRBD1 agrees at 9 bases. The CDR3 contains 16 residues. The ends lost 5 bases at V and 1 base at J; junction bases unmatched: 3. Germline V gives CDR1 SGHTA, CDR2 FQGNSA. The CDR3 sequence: CASSLQGASGANVLTF. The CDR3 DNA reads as TGTGCCAGCAGCCTACAGGGGGCGTCTGGGGCCAACGTCCTGACTTTC.

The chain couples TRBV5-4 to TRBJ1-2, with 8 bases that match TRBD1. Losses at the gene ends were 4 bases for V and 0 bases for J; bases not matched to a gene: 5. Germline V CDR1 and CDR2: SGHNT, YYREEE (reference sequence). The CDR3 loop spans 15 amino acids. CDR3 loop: CASSPQGETNYGYTF. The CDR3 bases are TGTGCCAGCAGCCCACAGGGGGAGACTAACTATGGCTACACCTTC.

For the CDR3, the DNA is TGCGCCAGCAGCCCCGGAGTTTCGGGTAATGAAAAACTGTTTTTT. This translates into CASSPGVSGNEKLFF. The J gene is TRBJ1-4, the V gene TRBV5-1; D call uncertain. The CDR3 is 15 amino acids. Trimming removed 4 bases from V and 4 bases from J, with 14 bases in between. The V gene's germline CDR1 is SGHRS and CDR2 YFSETQ.

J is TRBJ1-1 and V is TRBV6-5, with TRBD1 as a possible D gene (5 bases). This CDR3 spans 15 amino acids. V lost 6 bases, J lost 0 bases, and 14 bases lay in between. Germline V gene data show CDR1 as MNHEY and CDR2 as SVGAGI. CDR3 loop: CASRRGEGVNTEAFF. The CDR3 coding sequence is TGTGCCAGCAGACGCGGAGAAGGGGTGAACACTGAAGCTTTCTTT.

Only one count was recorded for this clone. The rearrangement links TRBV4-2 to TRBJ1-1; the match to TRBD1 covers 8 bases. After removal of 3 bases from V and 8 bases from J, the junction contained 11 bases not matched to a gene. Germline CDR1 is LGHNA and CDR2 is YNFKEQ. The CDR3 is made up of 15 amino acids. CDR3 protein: CASSQGTDRDREAFF. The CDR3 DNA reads TGTGCCAGCAGCCAGGGTACGGACAGGGACCGCGAAGCTTTCTTT.

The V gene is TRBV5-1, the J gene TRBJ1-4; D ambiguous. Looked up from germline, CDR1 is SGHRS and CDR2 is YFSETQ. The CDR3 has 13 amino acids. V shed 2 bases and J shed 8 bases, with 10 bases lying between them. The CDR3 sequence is CASSFSPGEKLFF. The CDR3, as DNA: TGCGCCAGCAGCTTCAGCCCCGGGGAAAAACTGTTTTTT. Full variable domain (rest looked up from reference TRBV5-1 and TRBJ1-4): KAGVTQTPRYLIKTRGQQVTLSCSPISGHRSVSWYQQTPGQGLQFLFEYFSETQRNKGNFPGRFSGRQFSNSRSEMNVSTLELGDSALYLCASSFSPGEKLFFGSGTQLSVL.

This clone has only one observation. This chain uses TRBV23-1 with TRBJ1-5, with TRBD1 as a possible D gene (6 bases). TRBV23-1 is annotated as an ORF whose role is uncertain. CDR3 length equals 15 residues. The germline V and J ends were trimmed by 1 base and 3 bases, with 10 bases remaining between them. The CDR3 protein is CASSQWDKSNQPQHF. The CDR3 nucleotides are TGCGCCAGCAGTCAATGGGACAAATCCAATCAGCCCCAGCATTTT.

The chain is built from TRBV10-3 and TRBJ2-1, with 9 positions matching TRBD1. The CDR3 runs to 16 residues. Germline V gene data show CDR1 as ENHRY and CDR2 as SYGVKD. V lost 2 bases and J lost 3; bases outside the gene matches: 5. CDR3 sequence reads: CAISEPRDRVYNEQFF. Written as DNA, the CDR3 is TGTGCCATCAGTGAGCCCCGGGACAGGGTCTACAATGAGCAGTTCTTC.

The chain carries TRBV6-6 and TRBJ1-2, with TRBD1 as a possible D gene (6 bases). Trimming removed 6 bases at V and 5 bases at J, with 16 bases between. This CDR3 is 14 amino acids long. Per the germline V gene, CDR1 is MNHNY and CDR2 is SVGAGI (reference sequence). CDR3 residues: CASRLRGREYGYTF. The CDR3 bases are TGTGCCAGCAGATTACGGGGGCGGGAGTATGGCTACACCTTC.

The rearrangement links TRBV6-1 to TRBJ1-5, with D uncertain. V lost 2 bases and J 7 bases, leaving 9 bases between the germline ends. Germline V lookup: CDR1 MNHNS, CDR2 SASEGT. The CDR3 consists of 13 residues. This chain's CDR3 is CASSESGRQPQHF. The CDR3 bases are TGTGCCAGCAGTGAAAGTGGTAGACAGCCCCAGCATTTT.

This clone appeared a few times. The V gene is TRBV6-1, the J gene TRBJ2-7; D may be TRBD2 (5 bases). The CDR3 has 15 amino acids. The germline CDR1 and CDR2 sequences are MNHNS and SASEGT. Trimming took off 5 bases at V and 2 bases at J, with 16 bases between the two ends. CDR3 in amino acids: CASSLGGESAYEQYF. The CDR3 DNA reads TGTGCCAGCAGTCTAGGAGGAGAGTCCGCCTACGAGCAGTACTTC.

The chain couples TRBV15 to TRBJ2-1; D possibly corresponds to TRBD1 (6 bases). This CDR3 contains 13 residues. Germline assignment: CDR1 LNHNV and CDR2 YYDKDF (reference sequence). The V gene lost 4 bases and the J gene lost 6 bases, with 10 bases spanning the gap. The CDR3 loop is CATSITGINEQFF. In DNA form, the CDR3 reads TGTGCCACCAGCATCACAGGGATCAATGAGCAGTTCTTC. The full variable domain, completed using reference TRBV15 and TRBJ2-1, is DAMVIQNPRYQVTQFGKPVTLSCSQTLNHNVMYWYQQKSSQAPKLLFHYYDKDFNNEADTPDNFQSRRPNTSFCFLDIRSPGLGDTAMYLCATSITGINEQFFGPGTRLTVL.

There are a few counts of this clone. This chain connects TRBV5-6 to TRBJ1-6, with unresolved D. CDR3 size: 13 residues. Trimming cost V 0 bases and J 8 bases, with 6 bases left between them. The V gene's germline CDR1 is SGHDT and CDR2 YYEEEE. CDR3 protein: CASSLDRDSPLHF. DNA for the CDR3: TGTGCCAGCAGCTTGGACAGAGATTCACCCCTCCACTTT.

CDR3 residues: CASSLEGGLGYGYTF. The CDR3 DNA reads as TGTGCCAGCAGCTTGGAAGGGGGCCTTGGCTATGGCTACACCTTC. The chain links TRBV5-4 to TRBJ1-2; 7 nucleotides agree with TRBD1. V lost 0 bases and J lost 4; bases outside the gene matches: 6. This CDR3 region has 15 residues. Germline-derived CDR1 and CDR2 are SGHNT and YYREEE (reference sequence).

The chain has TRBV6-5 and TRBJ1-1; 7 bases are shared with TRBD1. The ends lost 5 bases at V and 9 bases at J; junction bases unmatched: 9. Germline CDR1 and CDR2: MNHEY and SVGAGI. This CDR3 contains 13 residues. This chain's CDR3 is CASSTQGGQKAFF. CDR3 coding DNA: TGTGCCAGCAGTACCCAGGGGGGACAGAAAGCTTTCTTT.